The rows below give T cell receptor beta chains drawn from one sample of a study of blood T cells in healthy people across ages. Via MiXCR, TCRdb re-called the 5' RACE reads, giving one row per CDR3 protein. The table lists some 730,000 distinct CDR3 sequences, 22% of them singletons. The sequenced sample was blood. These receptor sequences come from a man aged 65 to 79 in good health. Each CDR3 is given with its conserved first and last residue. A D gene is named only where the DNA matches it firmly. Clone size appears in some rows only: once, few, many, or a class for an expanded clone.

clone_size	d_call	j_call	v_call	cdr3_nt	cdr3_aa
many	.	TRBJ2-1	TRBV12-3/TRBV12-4	TGTGCCAGCACAGGACGTAGCTCCTACAATGAGCAGTTCTTC	CASTGRSSYNEQFF
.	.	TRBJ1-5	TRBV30	TGTGCCTGGAGTGCCACACAGAGCAATCAGCCCCAGCATTTT	CAWSATQSNQPQHF
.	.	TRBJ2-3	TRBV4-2	TGTGCCCCCCCAACAGGCGGGGCCACAGATACGCAGTATTTT	CAPPTGGATDTQYF
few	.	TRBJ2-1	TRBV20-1	TGCAGTGCCTCATTTAGTGCTGCCAGCTCCTACAATGAGCAGTTCTTC	CSASFSAASSYNEQFF
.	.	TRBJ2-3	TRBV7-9	TGTGCCAGCAGCTTAGGGACGGGGGGCCTGACAGATACGCAGTATTTT	CASSLGTGGLTDTQYF
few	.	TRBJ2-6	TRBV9	TGTGCCAGCATGAGGGGCATGAGCTCTGGGGCCAACGTCCTGACTTTC	CASMRGMSSGANVLTF
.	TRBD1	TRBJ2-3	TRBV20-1	TGCAGTGCTAGTAACCGGGACAGAGTTGCAGATACGCAGTATTTT	CSASNRDRVADTQYF
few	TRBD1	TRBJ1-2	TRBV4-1	TGCGCCAGCAGCCAAGCGGACAGGGAGAGCTATGGCTACACCTTC	CASSQADRESYGYTF
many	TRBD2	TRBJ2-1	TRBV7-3	TGTGCCAGCAGCTTAGGTGGGACTAGCGGGAGTGATGAGCAGTTCTTC	CASSLGGTSGSDEQFF
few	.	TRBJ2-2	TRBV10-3	TGTGCCATCAGTGAAACGTCGAGGGGTACCGGGGAGCTGTTTTTT	CAISETSRGTGELFF
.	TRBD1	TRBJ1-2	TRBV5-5	TGTGCCAGCAGCGGGGGACAGGTGAGGTATGGCTACACCTTC	CASSGGQVRYGYTF
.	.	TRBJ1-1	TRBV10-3	TGTGCCATCAAAGAAAGGAACACTGAAGCTTTCTTT	CAIKERNTEAFF
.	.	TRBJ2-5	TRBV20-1	TGCAGTGCTCCGGTGAGGGACACAAGGGAGACCCAGTACTTC	CSAPVRDTRETQYF
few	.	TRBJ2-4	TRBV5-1	TGCGCCAGCAGCCCTCTACTAGAAGGCGAAAACATTCAGTACTTC	CASSPLLEGENIQYF
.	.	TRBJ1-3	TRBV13	TGTGCCAGCAGTAAGACAGTAGGGGCTGGAAACACCATATATTTT	CASSKTVGAGNTIYF
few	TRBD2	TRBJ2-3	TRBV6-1	TGTGCCAGCAATAGCGGGAGCCAGTATTTT	CASNSGSQYF
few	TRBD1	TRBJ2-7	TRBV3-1	TGTGCCAGCAGTCTCTGGACAGGAAAGTACGAGCAGTACTTC	CASSLWTGKYEQYF
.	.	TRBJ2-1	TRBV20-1	TGCAGTGCTCTTCAAGGGTACAATGAGCAGTTCTTC	CSALQGYNEQFF
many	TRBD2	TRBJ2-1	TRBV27	TGTGCCAGCAGTTCTCTAACGATTTCCGGACTAGCTGGCGGCAATGAGCAGTTCTTC	CASSSLTISGLAGGNEQFF
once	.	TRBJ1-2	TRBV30	TGTGCCTGTCCCCGAGGGGAAACTTTAAGGGGCTACACCTTC	CACPRGETLRGYTF
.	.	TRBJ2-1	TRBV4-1	TGCGCCAGCAGCCAAGATCGGGGACTCCCTTTGGGTGAGCAGTTCTTC	CASSQDRGLPLGEQFF
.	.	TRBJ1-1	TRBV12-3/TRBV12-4	TGTGCCAGCAGTTTTTTTTCCCGATGGAACACTGAAGCTTTCTTT	CASSFFSRWNTEAFF
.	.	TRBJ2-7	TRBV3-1	TGTGCCAGCAGCCAAGATTTCAACAGGCGCTACGAGCAGTACTTC	CASSQDFNRRYEQYF
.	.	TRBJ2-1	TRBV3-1	TGTGCCAGCAGCCCATGGGCCGCTCGCCCCCATGAGCAGTTCTTC	CASSPWAARPHEQFF
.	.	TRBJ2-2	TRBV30	TGTGCCTGGAGTGTACTCTCGTACACCGGGGAGCTGTTTTTT	CAWSVLSYTGELFF
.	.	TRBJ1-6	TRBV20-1	TGCAGTGCTAGAGATCAGAGGATTCCAGGGTTTTCACCCCTCCACTTT	CSARDQRIPGFSPLHF
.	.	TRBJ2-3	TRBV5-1	TGCGCCAGCAGCTCTTTAACAGGGTCAGATACGCAGTATTTT	CASSSLTGSDTQYF
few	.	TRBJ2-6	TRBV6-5	TGTGCCAGCAGTTACGGGGGGCCTTCCTCTGGGGCCAACGTCCTGACTTTC	CASSYGGPSSGANVLTF
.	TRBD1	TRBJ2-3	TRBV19	TGTGCCAGTAGCTCATTAAGACAGGGGCCAGATACGCAGTATTTT	CASSSLRQGPDTQYF
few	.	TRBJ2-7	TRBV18	TGTGCCAGCTCACCAACCCAGCACTACGAGCAGTACTTC	CASSPTQHYEQYF
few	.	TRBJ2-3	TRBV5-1	TGCGCCAGCAGCTTTGGCGGTGGAGATACGCAGTATTTT	CASSFGGGDTQYF
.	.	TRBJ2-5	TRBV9	TGTGCCAGCAGCGTAGCGGTCAGGGGAATTGGACAAGAGACCCAGTACTTC	CASSVAVRGIGQETQYF
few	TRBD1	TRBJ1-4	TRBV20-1	TGCAGTGCTAACTCGGGGACAGGGGATGAAAAACTGTTTTTT	CSANSGTGDEKLFF
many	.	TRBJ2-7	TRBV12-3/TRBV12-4	TGTGCCAGCAGCGTAACCCCGCTCGGGAGCTACGAGCAGTACTTC	CASSVTPLGSYEQYF
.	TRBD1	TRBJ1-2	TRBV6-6	TGTGCCAGCAGCCCGGGGACAGGGGGCACATATGGCTACACCTTC	CASSPGTGGTYGYTF
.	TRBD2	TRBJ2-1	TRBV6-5	TGTGCCAGCAGTTACCTACTACGGACTAGCGGGAATGAGCAGTTCTTC	CASSYLLRTSGNEQFF
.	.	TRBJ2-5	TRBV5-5	TGTGCCAGCAGTACCTACAGGGTACCCCAAGAGACCCAGTACTTC	CASSTYRVPQETQYF
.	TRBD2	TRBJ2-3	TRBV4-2	TGTGCCAGCAGCCGGGGACTAGCGGGGGGGCCGGGCACAGATACGCAGTATTTT	CASSRGLAGGPGTDTQYF
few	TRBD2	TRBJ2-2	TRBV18	TGTGCCAGCTCACCGGGACTAGCGGGGGCCCTCACCGGGGAGCTGTTTTTT	CASSPGLAGALTGELFF
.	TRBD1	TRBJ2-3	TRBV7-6	TGTGCCAGCAGTCTAAGACAGGGGACAGATGCGCAGTATTTT	CASSLRQGTDAQYF
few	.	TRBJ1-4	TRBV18	TGTGCCAGCTCACCGATCGGGTCAGCTACAACTAATGAAAAACTGTTTTTT	CASSPIGSATTNEKLFF
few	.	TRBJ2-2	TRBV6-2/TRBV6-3	TGTGCCAGCAGTATCAAGAACACCGGGGAGCTGTTTTTT	CASSIKNTGELFF
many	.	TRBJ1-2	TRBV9	TGTGCCAGCGGAGGGGTCCCTGGATATGGCTACACCTTC	CASGGVPGYGYTF
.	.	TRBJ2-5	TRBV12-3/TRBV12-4	TGTGCCAGCAGTTTAGGGGGGCCCAGACTAGCCCAAGAGACCCAGTACTTC	CASSLGGPRLAQETQYF
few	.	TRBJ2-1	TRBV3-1	TGTGCCAGCAGTTACGTACACAATGAGCAGTTCTTC	CASSYVHNEQFF
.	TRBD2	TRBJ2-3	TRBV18	TGTGCCAGCTCCCCACGGGGGGACGAAACAGATACGCAGTATTTT	CASSPRGDETDTQYF
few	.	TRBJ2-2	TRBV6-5	TGTGCCAGCAGTTACGGTAGCGGAGGAGTGGAGACCGGGGAGCTGTTTTTT	CASSYGSGGVETGELFF
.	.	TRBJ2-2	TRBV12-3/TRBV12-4	TGTGCCAGCAGTTTAGCGTTTGGGACCCTGAACACCGGGGAGCTGTTTTTT	CASSLAFGTLNTGELFF
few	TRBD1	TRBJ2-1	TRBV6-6	TGTGCCAGCAGTTACTCAGGGACAGGGGCCCACAATGAGCAGTTCTTC	CASSYSGTGAHNEQFF
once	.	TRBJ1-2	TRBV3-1	TGTGCCAGCAGCCCACCAGACAGGTCCAGGACCTTC	CASSPPDRSRTF
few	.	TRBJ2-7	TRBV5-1	TGCGCCAGCAGCTACCCTCAGGGGCTATCTGACTACGAGCAGTACTTC	CASSYPQGLSDYEQYF
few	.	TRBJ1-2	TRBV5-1	TGCGCCAGCAGCTTGTTTCAGGGCTCCAACTATGGCTACACCTTC	CASSLFQGSNYGYTF
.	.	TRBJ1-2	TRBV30	TGTGCCTGGAGTCGAATGGGGCGGAAATTCTATGGCTACACCTTC	CAWSRMGRKFYGYTF
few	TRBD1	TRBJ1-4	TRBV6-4	TGTGCCAGCAGTGCCGGGGACAGCGTTAATGAAAAACTGTTTTTT	CASSAGDSVNEKLFF
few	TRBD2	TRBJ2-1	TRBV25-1	TGTGCCAGCACCGAAGGGGCTAGCGGGAGTTTCAATGAGCAGTTCTTC	CASTEGASGSFNEQFF
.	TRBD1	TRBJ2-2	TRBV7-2	TGTGCCAGCAGCACGACAGGGGGCGCGAACACCGGGGAGCTGTTTTTT	CASSTTGGANTGELFF
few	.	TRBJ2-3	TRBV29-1	TGCAGCTCAAAAAGGCAGTACACAGATACGCAGTATTTT	CSSKRQYTDTQYF
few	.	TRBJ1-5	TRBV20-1	TGCAGTGCTCCGGTTGACAGCAATCAGCCCCAGCATTTT	CSAPVDSNQPQHF
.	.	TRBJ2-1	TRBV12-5	TGTGCTAGTGGGCCGGGACGGAGCTTCAATGAGCAGTTCTTC	CASGPGRSFNEQFF
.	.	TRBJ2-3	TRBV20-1	TGCAGTGCTGGAGCCACAGGGAGCACAGATACGCAGTATTTT	CSAGATGSTDTQYF